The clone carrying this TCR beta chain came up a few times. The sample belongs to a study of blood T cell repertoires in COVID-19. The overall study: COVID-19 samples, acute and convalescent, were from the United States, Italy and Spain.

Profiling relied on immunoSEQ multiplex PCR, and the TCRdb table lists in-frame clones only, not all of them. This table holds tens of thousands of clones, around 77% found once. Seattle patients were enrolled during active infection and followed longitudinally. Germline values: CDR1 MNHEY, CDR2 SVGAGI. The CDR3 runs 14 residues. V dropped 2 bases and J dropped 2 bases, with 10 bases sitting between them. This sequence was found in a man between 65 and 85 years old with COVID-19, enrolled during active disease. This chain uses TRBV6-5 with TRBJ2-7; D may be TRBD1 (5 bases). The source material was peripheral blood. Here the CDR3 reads CASSYGQDTYEQYF. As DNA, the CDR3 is TGTGCCAGCAGTTACGGCCAGGACACCTACGAGCAGTACTTC.